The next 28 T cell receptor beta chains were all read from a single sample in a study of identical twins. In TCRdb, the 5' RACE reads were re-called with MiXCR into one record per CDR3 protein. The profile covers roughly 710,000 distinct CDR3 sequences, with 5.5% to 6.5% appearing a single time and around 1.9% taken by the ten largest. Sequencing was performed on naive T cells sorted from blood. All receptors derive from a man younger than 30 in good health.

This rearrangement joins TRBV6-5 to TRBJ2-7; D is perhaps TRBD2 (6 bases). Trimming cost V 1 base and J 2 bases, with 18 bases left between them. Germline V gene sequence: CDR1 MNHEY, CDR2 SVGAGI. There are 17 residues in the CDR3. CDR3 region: CASSYYGLRGNPYEQYF. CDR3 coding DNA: TGTGCCAGCAGTTACTATGGACTCCGGGGGAACCCCTACGAGCAGTACTTC.

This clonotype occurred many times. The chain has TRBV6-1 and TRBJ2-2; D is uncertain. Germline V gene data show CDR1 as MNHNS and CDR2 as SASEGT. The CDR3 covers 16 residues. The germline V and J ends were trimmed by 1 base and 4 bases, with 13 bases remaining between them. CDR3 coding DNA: TGTGCCAGCAGTGAAGTCGTGTGGCCCTCCACCGGGGAGCTGTTTTTT. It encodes CASSEVVWPSTGELFF.

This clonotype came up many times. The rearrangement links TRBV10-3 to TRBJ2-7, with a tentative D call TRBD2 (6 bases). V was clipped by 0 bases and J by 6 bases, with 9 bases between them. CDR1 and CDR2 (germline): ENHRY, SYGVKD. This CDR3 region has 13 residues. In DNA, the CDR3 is TGTGCCATCAGTGAGTCGGGGGGTGGCGAGCAGTACGTC. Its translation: CAISESGGGEQYV.

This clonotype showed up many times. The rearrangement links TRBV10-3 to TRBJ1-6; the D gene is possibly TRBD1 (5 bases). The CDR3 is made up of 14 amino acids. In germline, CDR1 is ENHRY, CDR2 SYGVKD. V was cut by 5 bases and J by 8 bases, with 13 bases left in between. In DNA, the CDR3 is TGTGCCATCAGTCGACAGAATTTGGATTCACCCCTCCACTTT. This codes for CAISRQNLDSPLHF.

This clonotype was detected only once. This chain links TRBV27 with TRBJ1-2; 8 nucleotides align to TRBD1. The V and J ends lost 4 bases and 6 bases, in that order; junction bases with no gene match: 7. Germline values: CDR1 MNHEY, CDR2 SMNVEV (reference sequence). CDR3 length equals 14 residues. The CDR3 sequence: CASSYKGQGDGYTF. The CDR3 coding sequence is TGTGCCAGCAGTTACAAAGGACAGGGTGATGGCTACACCTTC.

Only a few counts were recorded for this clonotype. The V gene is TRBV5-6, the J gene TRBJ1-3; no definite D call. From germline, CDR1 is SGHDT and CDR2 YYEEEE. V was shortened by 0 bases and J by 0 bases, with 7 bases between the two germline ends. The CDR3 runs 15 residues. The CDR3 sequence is CASSLAGDSGNTIYF. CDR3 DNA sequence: TGTGCCAGCAGCTTGGCCGGCGACTCTGGAAACACCATATATTTT. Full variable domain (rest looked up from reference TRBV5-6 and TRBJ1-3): DAGVTQSPTHLIKTRGQQVTLRCSPKSGHDTVSWYQQALGQGPQFIFQYYEEEERQRGNFPDRFSGHQFPNYSSELNVNALLLGDSALYLCASSLAGDSGNTIYFGEGSWLTVV.

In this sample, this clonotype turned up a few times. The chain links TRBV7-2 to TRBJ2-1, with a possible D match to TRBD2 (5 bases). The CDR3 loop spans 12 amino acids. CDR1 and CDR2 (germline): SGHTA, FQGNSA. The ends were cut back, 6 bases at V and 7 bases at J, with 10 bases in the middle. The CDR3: CASRISGNEQFF. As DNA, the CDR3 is TGTGCCAGCAGAATATCGGGGAATGAGCAGTTCTTC.

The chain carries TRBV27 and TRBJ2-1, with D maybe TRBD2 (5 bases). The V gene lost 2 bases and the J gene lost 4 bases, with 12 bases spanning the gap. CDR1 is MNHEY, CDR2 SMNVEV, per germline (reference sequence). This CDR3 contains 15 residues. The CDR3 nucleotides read TGTGCCAGCAGTTTAGGCCTAGCTCATTACAATGAGCAGTTCTTC. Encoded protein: CASSLGLAHYNEQFF.

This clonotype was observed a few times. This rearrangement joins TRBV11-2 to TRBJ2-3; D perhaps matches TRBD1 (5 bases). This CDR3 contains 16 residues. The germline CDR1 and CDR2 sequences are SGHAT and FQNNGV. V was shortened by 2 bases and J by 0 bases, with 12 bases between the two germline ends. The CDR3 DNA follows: TGTGCCAGCAGCTTAAGGGTGACAGCGAGCACAGATACGCAGTATTTT. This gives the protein CASSLRVTASTDTQYF. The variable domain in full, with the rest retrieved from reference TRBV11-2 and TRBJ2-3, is EAGVAQSPRYKIIEKRQSVAFWCNPISGHATLYWYQQILGQGPKLLIQFQNNGVVDDSQLPKDRFSAERLKGVDSTLKIQPAKLEDSAVYLCASSLRVTASTDTQYFGPGTRLTVL.

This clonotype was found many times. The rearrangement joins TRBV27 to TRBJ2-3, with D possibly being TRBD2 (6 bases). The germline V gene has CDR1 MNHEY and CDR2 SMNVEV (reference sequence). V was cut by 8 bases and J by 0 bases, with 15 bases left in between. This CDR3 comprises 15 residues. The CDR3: CASERVGGSTDTQYF. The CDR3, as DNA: TGTGCCAGCGAGAGGGTTGGGGGGAGCACAGATACGCAGTATTTT.

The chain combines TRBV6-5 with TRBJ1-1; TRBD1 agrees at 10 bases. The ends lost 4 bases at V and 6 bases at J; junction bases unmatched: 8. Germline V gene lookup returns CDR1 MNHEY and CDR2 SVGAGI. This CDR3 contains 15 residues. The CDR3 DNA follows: TGTGCCAGCAGTTCGGGGACAGGGGAGGCCGCTGAAGCTTTCTTT. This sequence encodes CASSSGTGEAAEAFF.

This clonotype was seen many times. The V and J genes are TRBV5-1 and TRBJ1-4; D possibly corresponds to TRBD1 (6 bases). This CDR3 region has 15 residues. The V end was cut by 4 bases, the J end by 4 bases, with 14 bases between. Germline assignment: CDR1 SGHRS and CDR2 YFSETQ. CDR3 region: CASSPRTALNEKLFF. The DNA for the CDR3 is TGCGCCAGCAGCCCAAGGACAGCACTTAATGAAAAACTGTTTTTT.

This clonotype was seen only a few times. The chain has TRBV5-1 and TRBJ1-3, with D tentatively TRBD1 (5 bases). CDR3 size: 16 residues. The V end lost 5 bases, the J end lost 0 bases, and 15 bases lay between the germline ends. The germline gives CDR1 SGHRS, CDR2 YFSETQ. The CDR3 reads CASSRVGGSSGNTIYF. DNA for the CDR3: TGCGCCAGCAGTCGAGTCGGGGGAAGCTCTGGAAACACCATATATTTT.

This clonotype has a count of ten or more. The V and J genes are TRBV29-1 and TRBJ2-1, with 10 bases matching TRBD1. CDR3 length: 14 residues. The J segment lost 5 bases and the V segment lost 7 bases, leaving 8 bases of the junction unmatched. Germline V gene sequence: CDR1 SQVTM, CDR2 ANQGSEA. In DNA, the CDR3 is TGCAGCGCCCTGGGACAGGGGAAAAACAATGAGCAGTTCTTC. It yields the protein CSALGQGKNNEQFF.

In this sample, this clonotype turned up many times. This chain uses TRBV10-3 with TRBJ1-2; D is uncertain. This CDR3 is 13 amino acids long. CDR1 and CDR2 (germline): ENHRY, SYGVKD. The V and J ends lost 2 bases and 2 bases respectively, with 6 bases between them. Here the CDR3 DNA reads TGTGCCATCAGTGAGAGGGTGAACTATGGCTACACCTTC. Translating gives CAISERVNYGYTF.

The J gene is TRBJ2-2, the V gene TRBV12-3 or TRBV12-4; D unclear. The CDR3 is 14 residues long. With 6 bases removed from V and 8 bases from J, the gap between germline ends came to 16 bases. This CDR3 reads CASSRPLPPGELFF. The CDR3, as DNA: TGTGCCAGCAGCCGCCCCCTACCTCCTGGGGAGCTGTTTTTT.

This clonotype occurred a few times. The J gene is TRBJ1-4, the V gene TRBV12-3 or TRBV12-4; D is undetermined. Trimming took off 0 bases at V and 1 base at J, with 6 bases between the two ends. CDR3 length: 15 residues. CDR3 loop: CASSLAAVTNEKLFF. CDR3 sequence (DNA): TGTGCCAGCAGTTTAGCGGCCGTAACTAATGAAAAACTGTTTTTT.

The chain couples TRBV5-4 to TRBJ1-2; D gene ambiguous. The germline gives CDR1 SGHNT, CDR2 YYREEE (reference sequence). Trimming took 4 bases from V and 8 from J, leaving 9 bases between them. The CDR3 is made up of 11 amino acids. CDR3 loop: CASSGPGGYTF. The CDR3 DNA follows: TGTGCCAGCAGCGGCCCTGGGGGCTACACCTTC.

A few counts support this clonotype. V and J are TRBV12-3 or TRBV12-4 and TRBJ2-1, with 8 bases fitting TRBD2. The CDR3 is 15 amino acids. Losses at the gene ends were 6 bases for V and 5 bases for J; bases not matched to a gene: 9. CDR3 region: CASSLSGGLHNEQFF. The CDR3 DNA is TGTGCCAGCAGCCTAAGCGGGGGACTCCACAATGAGCAGTTCTTC.

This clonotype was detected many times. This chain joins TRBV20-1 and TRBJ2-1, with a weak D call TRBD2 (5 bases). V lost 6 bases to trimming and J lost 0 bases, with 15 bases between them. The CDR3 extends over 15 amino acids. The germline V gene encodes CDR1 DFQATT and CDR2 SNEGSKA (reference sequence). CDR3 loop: CSAAGGLSSYNEQFF. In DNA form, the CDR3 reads TGCAGTGCCGCCGGAGGCCTGAGCTCCTACAATGAGCAGTTCTTC.

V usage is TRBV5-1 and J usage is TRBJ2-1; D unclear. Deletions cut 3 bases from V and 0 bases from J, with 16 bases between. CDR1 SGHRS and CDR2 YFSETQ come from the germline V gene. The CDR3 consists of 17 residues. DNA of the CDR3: TGCGCCAGCAGCTCGGAGATCGACGGAAGCTCCTACAATGAGCAGTTCTTC. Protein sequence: CASSSEIDGSSYNEQFF.

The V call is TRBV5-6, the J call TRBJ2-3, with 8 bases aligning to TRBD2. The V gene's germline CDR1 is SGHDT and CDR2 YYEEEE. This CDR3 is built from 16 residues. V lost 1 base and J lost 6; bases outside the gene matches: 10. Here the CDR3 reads CASSLPGGPLGDTQYF. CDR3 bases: TGTGCCAGCAGCTTGCCGGGAGGGCCCCTCGGCGATACGCAGTATTTT.

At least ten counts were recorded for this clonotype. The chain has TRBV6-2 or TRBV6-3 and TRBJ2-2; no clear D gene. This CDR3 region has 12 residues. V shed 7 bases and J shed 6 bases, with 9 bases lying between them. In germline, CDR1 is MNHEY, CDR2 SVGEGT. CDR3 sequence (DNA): TGTGCCAGCACCATGATCCCCGGGGAGCTGTTTTTT. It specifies CASTMIPGELFF.

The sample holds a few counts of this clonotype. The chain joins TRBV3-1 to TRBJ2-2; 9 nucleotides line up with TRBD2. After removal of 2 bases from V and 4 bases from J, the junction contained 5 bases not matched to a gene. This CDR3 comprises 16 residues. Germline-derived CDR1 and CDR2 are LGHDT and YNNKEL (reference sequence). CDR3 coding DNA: TGTGCCAGCAGCCAAATTAGCGGGAGCCGCACCGGGGAGCTGTTTTTT. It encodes CASSQISGSRTGELFF.

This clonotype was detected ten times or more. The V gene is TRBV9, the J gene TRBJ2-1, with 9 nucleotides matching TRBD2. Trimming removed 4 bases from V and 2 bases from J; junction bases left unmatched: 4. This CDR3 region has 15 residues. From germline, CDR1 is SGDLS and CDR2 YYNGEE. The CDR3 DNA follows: TGTGCCAGCAGCCCCCGCGGGAGGGCCTACAATGAGCAGTTCTTC. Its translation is CASSPRGRAYNEQFF.

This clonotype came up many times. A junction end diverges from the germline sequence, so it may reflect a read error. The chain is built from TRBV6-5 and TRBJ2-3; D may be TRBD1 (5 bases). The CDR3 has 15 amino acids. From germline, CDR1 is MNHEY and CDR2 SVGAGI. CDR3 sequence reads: CASSYSLTATDTQYF. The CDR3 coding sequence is TGTGCCAGCAGCTACTCTCTGACAGCCACAGATACGCAGTATTTT.

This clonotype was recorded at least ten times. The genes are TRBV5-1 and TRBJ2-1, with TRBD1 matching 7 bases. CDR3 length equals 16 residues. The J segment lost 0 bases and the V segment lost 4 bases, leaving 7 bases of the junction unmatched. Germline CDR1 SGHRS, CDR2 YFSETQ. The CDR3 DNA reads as TGCGCCAGCAGCCTCCATGGGACAGCCTCCTACAATGAGCAGTTCTTC. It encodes CASSLHGTASYNEQFF.

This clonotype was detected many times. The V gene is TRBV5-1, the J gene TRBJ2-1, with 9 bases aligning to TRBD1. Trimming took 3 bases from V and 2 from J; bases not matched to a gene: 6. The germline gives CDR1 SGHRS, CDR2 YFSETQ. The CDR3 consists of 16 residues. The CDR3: CASSSWTGVTYNEQFF. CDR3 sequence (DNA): TGCGCCAGCAGCTCCTGGACAGGGGTTACCTACAATGAGCAGTTCTTC.